The rows below give T cell receptor beta chains drawn from one sample of a study of blood T cell repertoires in COVID-19. Profiling relied on immunoSEQ multiplex PCR, and the TCRdb table lists in-frame clones only, not all of them. The data hold tens of thousands of clones, with about 85% observed a single time. The sequenced material came from peripheral blood. The receptors derive from a man in his forties or fifties with acute or convalescent COVID-19. Both conserved end residues are part of each CDR3. The order of the fields is D gene, clone size, J gene, V gene, CDR3 protein, CDR3 DNA. A D gene is named only where the DNA matches it firmly. Where a row states a size, it is once, few, many or the class of an expanded clone; other rows omit it.

>TRBD1|NA|TRBJ1-4|TRBV10-2
CASKDRNDATNEKLFF
TGCGCCAGCAAGGACAGGAACGATGCAACTAATGAAAAACTGTTTTTT
>NA|NA|TRBJ2-1|TRBV7-7
CASSWGDETYNEQFF
TGTGCCAGCAGCTGGGGGGACGAGACCTACAATGAGCAGTTCTTC
>NA|NA|TRBJ1-5|TRBV11-2
CASSLERGVLQHF
TGTGCCAGCAGCTTAGAAAGGGGTGTGCTCCAGCATTTT
>NA|NA|TRBJ1-4|TRBV3-1/TRBV3-2
CASGGGSEKLFF
TGTGCCAGCGGTGGGGGGAGTGAAAAACTGTTTTTT
>TRBD1|NA|TRBJ1-5|TRBV24-1
CATSDPRQGADQPQHF
TGTGCCACCAGTGATCCCAGACAGGGAGCGGATCAGCCCCAGCATTTT
>NA|few|TRBJ2-2|TRBV18
CASSPLQGTGELFF
TGTGCCAGCTCACCCCTTCAGGGGACCGGGGAGCTGTTTTTT
>NA|NA|TRBJ1-2|TRBV11-3
CASSLVTGDGYTF
TGTGCCAGCAGCTTAGTGACGGGAGATGGCTACACCTTC
>NA|NA|TRBJ2-5|TRBV11-3
CASSLAGETQYF
TGTGCCAGCAGCTTAGCCGGAGAGACCCAGTACTTC
>NA|few|TRBJ2-7|TRBV28
CASSAGLYEQYF
TGTGCCAGCAGTGCTGGGCTCTACGAGCAGTACTTC
>NA|NA|TRBJ1-2|TRBV2
CASSEALRVRDTGYTF
TGTGCCAGCAGTGAAGCGCTTCGGGTCAGAGATACGGGCTACACCTTC
>TRBD2|NA|TRBJ2-7|TRBV7-7
CASSLGIAGAGYEQYF
TGTGCCAGCAGCTTAGGGATAGCGGGAGCGGGGTACGAGCAGTACTTC
>NA|NA|TRBJ2-1|TRBV28
CASSSVHREGYEQFF
TGTGCCAGCAGTTCGGTACACAGGGAGGGGTACGAGCAGTTCTTC
>NA|NA|TRBJ2-5|TRBV5-1
CASDSGSGGETQYF
TGCGCCAGCGACTCGGGTTCGGGCGGGGAGACCCAGTACTTC
>NA|NA|TRBJ2-2|TRBV2
CASSVGNANTGELFF
TGTGCCAGCAGTGTCGGGAACGCGAACACCGGGGAGCTGTTTTTT
>NA|NA|TRBJ1-2|TRBV27
CASSLAGGESHSGGYTF
TGTGCCAGCAGTTTAGCGGGGGGCGAGAGTCACTCCGGTGGCTACACCTTC
>NA|once|TRBJ1-4|TRBV4-3
CASSQGDKAYEKLFF
TGCGCCAGCAGCCAAGGGGACAAGGCCTATGAAAAACTGTTTTTT
>TRBD1|NA|TRBJ2-5|TRBV12-3/TRBV12-4
CASRTGGGETQYF
TGTGCCAGCAGGACAGGGGGCGGAGAGACCCAGTACTTC
>NA|NA|TRBJ2-2|TRBV5-1
CASSSHTVTENTGELFF
TGCGCCAGCAGCTCGCATACGGTTACAGAGAACACCGGGGAGCTGTTTTTT
>NA|NA|TRBJ2-3|TRBV24-1
CATSDLPGTRSTDTQYF
TGTGCCACCAGTGATTTGCCCGGGACACGTAGCACAGATACGCAGTATTTT
>NA|NA|TRBJ1-2|TRBV2
CASSDRKTNYGYTF
TGTGCCAGCAGCGACAGAAAAACCAACTATGGCTACACCTTC
>NA|NA|TRBJ2-5|TRBV6-1
CASSDLTEAWETQYF
TGTGCCAGCAGTGACCTGACAGAAGCCTGGGAGACCCAGTACTTC
>NA|NA|TRBJ1-1|TRBV6-2/TRBV6-3
CASSYPLVGTEAFF
TGTGCCAGCAGTTACCCGTTAGTCGGCACTGAAGCTTTCTTT
>NA|NA|TRBJ2-7|TRBV5-6
CASSFPGYEQYF
TGTGCCAGCAGCTTTCCAGGCTACGAGCAGTACTTC
>TRBD1|NA|TRBJ1-6|TRBV6-6
CASQGGGTHNSPLHF
TGTGCCAGCCAAGGGGGCGGTACCCATAATTCACCCCTCCACTTT
>TRBD2|NA|TRBJ2-3|TRBV6-1
CASSQDGTSGWDTQYF
TGTGCCAGCAGTCAAGACGGGACTAGCGGGTGGGATACGCAGTATTTT
>TRBD1|NA|TRBJ2-7|TRBV28
CASRTEGTGLYDEQYF
TGTGCCAGCAGGACCGAGGGGACAGGGCTTTACGACGAGCAGTACTTC
>NA|NA|TRBJ1-5|TRBV12-3/TRBV12-4
CASSLGSQPQHF
TGTGCCAGCAGTTTAGGTTCACAGCCCCAGCATTTT
>NA|NA|TRBJ1-5|TRBV5-5
CASSLTVYSNQPQHF
TGTGCCAGCAGCCTGACAGTATATAGCAATCAGCCCCAGCATTTT
>TRBD1|NA|TRBJ1-4|TRBV5-1
CASSYAGGSSANEKLFF
TGCGCCAGCAGCTATGCAGGGGGGTCTTCGGCTAATGAAAAACTGTTTTTT
>NA|NA|TRBJ1-1|TRBV6-5
CASRAGLSNTEAFF
TGTGCCAGCAGGGCGGGACTCTCGAACACTGAAGCTTTCTTT
>NA|once|TRBJ1-5|TRBV30
CAWGGSPGEPQHF
TGTGCCTGGGGGGGCAGCCCCGGGGAGCCCCAGCATTTT
>TRBD1|NA|TRBJ2-2|TRBV5-1
CASSADRGITGELFF
TGCGCCAGCAGCGCCGACAGGGGGATCACCGGGGAGCTGTTTTTT
>NA|NA|TRBJ2-1|TRBV19
CASTHRGVDSGQFF
TGTGCCAGTACTCATCGGGGGGTGGACAGTGGGCAGTTCTTC
>TRBD1|NA|TRBJ1-5|TRBV27
CASSWGQGANQPQHF
TGTGCCAGCAGTTGGGGACAGGGGGCGAATCAGCCCCAGCATTTT
>NA|NA|TRBJ2-5|TRBV4-1
CASSQDEWRSETQYF
TGCGCCAGCAGCCAAGATGAATGGAGGTCGGAGACCCAGTACTTC
>NA|once|TRBJ1-4|TRBV7-9
CASSLYDTGKLFF
TGTGCCAGCAGCTTGTATGATACCGGGAAACTGTTTTTT
>NA|NA|TRBJ1-4|TRBV6-5
CATNRQAGEKLFF
TGTGCCACTAACAGGCAAGCGGGGGAAAAACTGTTTTTT
>TRBD2|NA|TRBJ2-5|TRBV18
CASSPGTTQETQYF
TGTGCCAGCTCACCCGGGACTACACAAGAGACCCAGTACTTC
>NA|NA|TRBJ1-6|TRBV19
CASSRDTDSPLHF
TGTGCCAGTAGTCGAGACACCGATTCACCCCTCCACTTT
>NA|NA|TRBJ2-5|TRBV23-1
CASSQSRDKGEETQYF
TGCGCCAGCAGTCAATCGAGGGACAAGGGGGAAGAGACCCAGTACTTC
>NA|NA|TRBJ2-5|TRBV12-3/TRBV12-4
CASIQGNQETQYF
TGTGCCAGCATCCAGGGGAACCAAGAGACCCAGTACTTC
>NA|NA|TRBJ1-1|TRBV27
CASSLGPQGVTEAFF
TGTGCCAGCAGTTTAGGACCCCAAGGGGTCACTGAAGCTTTCTTT
>NA|NA|TRBJ2-3|TRBV30
CAWSVRSDTQYF
TGTGCCTGGAGTGTACGGTCAGATACGCAGTATTTT
>NA|NA|TRBJ2-3|TRBV3-1/TRBV3-2
CASSRVLTGLPDTQYF
TGTGCCAGCAGCCGAGTACTTACAGGGTTGCCAGATACGCAGTATTTT
>TRBD1|few|TRBJ1-1|TRBV18
CASSPILKDRGRDTEAFF
TGTGCCAGCTCACCAATTTTGAAGGACAGGGGGCGAGATACTGAAGCTTTCTTT
>NA|NA|TRBJ2-1|TRBV18
CASSPPDGISYNEQFF
TGTGCCAGCTCACCACCGGACGGGATTTCCTACAATGAGCAGTTCTTC
>TRBD2|NA|TRBJ2-3|TRBV2
CASKGLAAATDTQYF
TGTGCCAGCAAAGGACTAGCGGCTGCCACAGATACGCAGTATTTT
>NA|NA|TRBJ2-5|TRBV5-4
CASSLAGLGGIQYF
TGTGCCAGCAGCTTGGCCGGACTAGGGGGGATCCAGTACTTC
>NA|few|TRBJ2-3|TRBV27
CASSRQITDTQYF
TGTGCCAGCAGTCGACAGATCACAGATACGCAGTATTTT
>NA|NA|TRBJ2-5|TRBV5-1
CASISNPGQGQETQYF
TGCGCCAGCATCTCCAACCCGGGACAAGGCCAAGAGACCCAGTACTTC
>TRBD2|NA|TRBJ2-3|TRBV10-3
CAISPGLAETDTQYF
TGTGCCATCAGTCCGGGACTAGCGGAGACAGATACGCAGTATTTT
>TRBD1|NA|TRBJ2-1|TRBV14
CASSILDRGHEQFF
TGTGCCAGCAGCATCTTAGACAGGGGCCATGAGCAGTTCTTC
>NA|NA|TRBJ1-5|TRBV27
CASSPRGVTFSNQPQHF
TGTGCCAGCAGCCCGCGGGGGGTCACTTTTAGCAATCAGCCCCAGCATTTT
>TRBD1|NA|TRBJ2-7|TRBV7-2
CASSIQGPPSEQYF
TGTGCCAGCAGCATACAGGGGCCCCCCTCCGAGCAGTACTTC
>TRBD1|NA|TRBJ2-1|TRBV2
CAANPGTGHNEQFF
TGTGCCGCTAACCCTGGGACAGGTCATAATGAGCAGTTCTTC